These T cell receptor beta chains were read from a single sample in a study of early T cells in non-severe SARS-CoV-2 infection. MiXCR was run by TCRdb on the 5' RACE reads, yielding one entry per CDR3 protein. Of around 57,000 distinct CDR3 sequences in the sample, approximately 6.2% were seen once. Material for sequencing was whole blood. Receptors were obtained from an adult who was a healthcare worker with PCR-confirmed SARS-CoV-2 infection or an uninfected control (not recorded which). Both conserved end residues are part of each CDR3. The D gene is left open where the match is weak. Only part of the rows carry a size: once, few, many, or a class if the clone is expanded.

TGTGCCAGCAGTGAACCTCCCACCTATGGCTACACCTTC	CASSEPPTYGYTF	TRBV6-1	TRBJ1-2	.	few
TGTGCCAGCAGGACTACGGGGGTCAACAGGGTCCACACAGATACGCAGTATTTT	CASRTTGVNRVHTDTQYF	TRBV21-1	TRBJ2-3	.	.
TGTGCCAGCAGCCAAGGAACAGGGATCTACGAGCAGTACTTC	CASSQGTGIYEQYF	TRBV14	TRBJ2-7	.	many
TGCAGTGCTAGAGATCCCGGATTCGGGTACGAGCAGTACTTC	CSARDPGFGYEQYF	TRBV20-1	TRBJ2-7	.	many
TGCAGTGCCACTCTACAGGGGAGGAGCACTGAAGCTTTCTTT	CSATLQGRSTEAFF	TRBV20-1	TRBJ1-1	TRBD1	few
TGCGCCAGCAGCCAAGTTGGTCCGGGAGAAGCTTTCTTT	CASSQVGPGEAFF	TRBV4-3	TRBJ1-1	.	many
TGTGCCAGCAGCTTAGGAGCCCACGCACGAGATACGCAGTATTTT	CASSLGAHARDTQYF	TRBV7-9	TRBJ2-3	.	many
TGTGCCAGCAGCTTGCTGGTCTCTGGGGCCAACGTCCTGACTTTC	CASSLLVSGANVLTF	TRBV5-6	TRBJ2-6	.	many
TGCAGTGCAGGACAGGGTGTTGGCAATCAGCCCCAGCATTTT	CSAGQGVGNQPQHF	TRBV20-1	TRBJ1-5	TRBD1	many
TGTGCCAGCACTAGCGGGGGGGCCGATGGGGCCAACGTCCTGACTTTC	CASTSGGADGANVLTF	TRBV28	TRBJ2-6	TRBD2	many